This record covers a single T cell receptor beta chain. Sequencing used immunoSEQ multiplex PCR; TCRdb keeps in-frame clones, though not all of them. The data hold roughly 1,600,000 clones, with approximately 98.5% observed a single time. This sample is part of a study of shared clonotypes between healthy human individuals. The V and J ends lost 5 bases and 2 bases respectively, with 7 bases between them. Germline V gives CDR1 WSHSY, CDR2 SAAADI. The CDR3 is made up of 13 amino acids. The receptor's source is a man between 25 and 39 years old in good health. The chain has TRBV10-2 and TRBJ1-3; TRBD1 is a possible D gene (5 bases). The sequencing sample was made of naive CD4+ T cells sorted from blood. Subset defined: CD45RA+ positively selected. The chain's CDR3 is CASSTGAGNTIYF. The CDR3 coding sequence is TGCGCCAGCAGTACAGGAGCTGGAAACACCATATATTTT.